Presented here are 32 T cell receptor beta chains from one specimen sequenced in a study of OX40 agonist ivuxolimab in advanced cancers. The library relied on the immunoSEQ multiplex PCR assay. Here the immuneACCESS table is served through TCRdb, limited to in-frame sequences with V and J called. Missing clones are a known gap in these copies; in checked studies unresolved V genes cover under half, and the rest lacks a known reason. For this sample there are 9,500 to 15,000 clones; about four fifths appear just once. The top ten clones comprise roughly a fifth of the sample. Here the sequenced sample was CD4+ or CD8+ T cells sorted from blood, taken in a trial of the OX40 agonist ivuxolimab. Receptors originate from an adult with an advanced solid tumor such as melanoma, head and neck, liver or kidney cancer.

The CDR3 protein is CASRPRGDRAYGYTF. CDR3 nucleotide sequence: TGTGCCAGCAGGCCGAGGGGCGACAGGGCCTATGGCTACACCTTC. The chain combines TRBV13 with TRBJ1-2; 7 bases map to TRBD1. V shed 6 bases, J shed 4 bases, and the junction held 11 bases outside the gene matches. Germline V gene lookup returns CDR1 PRHDT and CDR2 FYEKMQ (reference sequence). The CDR3 extends over 15 amino acids.

This clone was counted between two and nine times. The rearrangement uses TRBV5-1 and TRBJ2-7, with a weak D call TRBD1 (6 bases). Germline V lookup: CDR1 SGHRS, CDR2 YFSETQ. V lost 2 bases, J lost 2 bases, and 11 bases lay in between. The length of the CDR3 is 14 residues. CDR3 nucleotide sequence: TGCGCCAGCAGCTTTTCGGCAGGGGCCTACGAGCAGTACTTC. Its translation is CASSFSAGAYEQYF.

V usage is TRBV6-6 and J usage is TRBJ2-1; 11 nucleotides match TRBD2. The ends lost 6 bases at V and 6 bases at J; junction bases unmatched: 1. This CDR3 is 13 amino acids long. Germline V CDR1 and CDR2: MNHNY, SVGAGI (reference sequence). CDR3 DNA: TGTGCCAGCAGGGGACTAGCGGTCAATGAGCAGTTCTTC. Its protein product is CASRGLAVNEQFF.

The chain links TRBV4-3 to TRBJ1-2; 7 positions match TRBD1. V was pared by 6 bases and J by 8 bases, with 27 bases of the junction left unmatched. Germline V gives CDR1 LGHNA, CDR2 YSLEER. The CDR3 sequence is 19 residues long. This chain's CDR3 is CASSFTRLLKGQASRGYTF. CDR3 bases: TGCGCCAGCAGTTTCACCAGACTTCTAAAAGGACAGGCGTCTCGAGGCTACACCTTC.

This rearrangement joins TRBV13 to TRBJ2-3; 7 nucleotides align to TRBD2. CDR1 and CDR2 from the germline V gene are PRHDT and FYEKMQ (reference sequence). The CDR3 loop spans 15 amino acids. V shed 7 bases, J shed 0 bases, and the junction held 7 bases outside the gene matches. The DNA of the CDR3 is TGTGCCAGCACCTTTGGGGGGGTCAGCACAGATACGCAGTATTTT. Its translation is CASTFGGVSTDTQYF. The whole variable domain, filled in from reference TRBV13 and TRBJ2-3, reads AAGVIQSPRHLIKEKRETATLKCYPIPRHDTVYWYQQGPGQDPQFLISFYEKMQSDKGSIPDRFSAQQFSDYHSELNMSSLELGDSALYFCASTFGGVSTDTQYFGPGTRLTVL.

This rearrangement joins TRBV6-5 to TRBJ2-2; D gene ambiguous. CDR3 length equals 13 residues. V was cut by 6 bases and J by 7 bases, with 12 bases left in between. CDR1 and CDR2 from the germline V gene are MNHEY and SVGAGI. The CDR3 DNA is TGTGCCAGCAGACGAAAAGGGTACGGGGAGCTGTTTTTT. Translating it yields CASRRKGYGELFF.

For this clone: A clone one base away is much larger, so this may be a read error. The genes are TRBV4-2 and TRBJ2-1; D is perhaps TRBD1 (6 bases). The length of the CDR3 is 16 residues. V lost 0 bases to trimming and J lost 6 bases, with 15 bases between them. CDR1 LGHNA and CDR2 YNFKEQ come from the germline V gene. The CDR3 nucleotides are TGTGCCAGCAGCCAAGAAATTCTGGCCAGGGGCAATGAGCAGTTCTTC. This codes for CASSQEILARGNEQFF.

V usage is TRBV6-6 and J usage is TRBJ1-2; D is ambiguous. Germline CDR1 MNHNY, CDR2 SVGAGI (reference sequence). This CDR3 comprises 13 residues. Trimming cost V 0 bases and J 6 bases, with 8 bases left between them. The CDR3 nucleotides read TGTGCCAGCAGTTACTCCGAGGTCGATGGCTACACCTTC. Translating gives CASSYSEVDGYTF.

CDR3 in DNA: TGTGCCAGCAGTTACTCTGGGGGCCAAGAGACCCAGTACTTC. Translation: CASSYSGGQETQYF. The chain is built from TRBV6-5 and TRBJ2-5; perhaps D is TRBD1 or TRBD2 (5 bases each). V lost 0 bases, J lost 1 base, and 6 bases lay in between. Germline CDR1 is MNHEY and CDR2 is SVGAGI. The CDR3 length is 14 residues.

This clone was found once. This chain joins TRBV7-8 and TRBJ1-5; 9 bases are a match to TRBD1. The CDR3 runs 16 residues. Germline CDR1 reads SGHVS; CDR2 reads FQNEAQ. The V gene end was trimmed by 5 bases and the J gene end by 6 bases; junction bases not matched to a gene: 11. In nucleotides, the CDR3 is TGTGCCAGCAGCGACCTGACAGGGGGGAGAGGTCAGCCCCAGCATTTT. Amino acids: CASSDLTGGRGQPQHF.

This sequence joins TRBV11-2 and TRBJ2-7; D perhaps matches TRBD1 (5 bases). CDR3 length equals 16 residues. Germline values: CDR1 SGHAT, CDR2 FQNNGV. V lost 2 bases and J 0 bases, leaving 14 bases between the germline ends. CDR3 DNA: TGTGCCAGCAGCTTATCTCAGGGCATTAGCTCCTACGAGCAGTACTTC. This translates into CASSLSQGISSYEQYF.

The V and J genes are TRBV7-9 and TRBJ2-2; tentatively, D is TRBD1 (5 bases). The V and J ends lost 6 bases and 4 bases respectively, with 9 bases between them. Germline CDR1 is SEHNR and CDR2 is FQNEAQ (reference sequence). The length of the CDR3 is 13 residues. The CDR3 loop reads CASRLQATGELFF. The CDR3 DNA reads TGTGCCAGCAGGTTACAGGCCACCGGGGAGCTGTTTTTT.

The chain uses TRBV27 and TRBJ2-7; TRBD2 matches at 15 bases. CDR3 length equals 19 residues. J was trimmed by 1 base and V by 2 bases; bases with no gene match: 9. Germline assignment: CDR1 MNHEY and CDR2 SMNVEV (reference sequence). The CDR3 is CASSLHPGLAGGASYEQYF. The CDR3 nucleotides are TGTGCCAGCAGTTTACACCCGGGACTAGCGGGGGGAGCGTCCTACGAGCAGTACTTC.

The count of this clone is one. This chain connects TRBV27 to TRBJ2-7, with D possibly matching TRBD1 (6 bases). Germline assignment: CDR1 MNHEY and CDR2 SMNVEV (reference sequence). The CDR3 runs to 14 residues. Trimming took 2 bases from V and 2 from J, leaving 10 bases between them. As DNA, the CDR3 is TGTGCCAGCAGTTTACAGCAGGGGACCTACGAGCAGTACTTC. Translated: CASSLQQGTYEQYF.

The V gene is TRBV5-1, the J gene TRBJ2-6; D is uncertain. Trimming removed 0 bases from V and 1 base from J, with 8 bases in between. This CDR3 region has 16 residues. Germline CDR1 reads SGHRS; CDR2 reads YFSETQ. DNA for the CDR3: TGCGCCAGCAGCTTGGGAGTTTTTTCTGGGGCCAACGTCCTGACTTTC. It encodes CASSLGVFSGANVLTF.

This clone came up once. The chain uses TRBV28 and TRBJ1-2, with 9 nucleotides matching TRBD1. CDR3 length: 15 residues. The ends lost 2 bases at V and 7 bases at J; junction bases unmatched: 8. The V gene's germline CDR1 is MDHEN and CDR2 SYDVKM. For the CDR3, the DNA is TGTGCCAGCAGTTTACCCCGGGACAGGGTGTTTGGCTACACCTTC. Its translation: CASSLPRDRVFGYTF.

The chain is built from TRBV4-1 and TRBJ1-6; D remains unclear. The CDR3 length is 17 residues. Trimming stripped 0 bases from V and 5 bases from J, with 14 bases between. Germline-derived CDR1 and CDR2 are MGHRA and YSYEKL. CDR3 protein: CASSQERAGWNNSPLHF. CDR3 DNA: TGCGCCAGCAGCCAAGAAAGGGCAGGATGGAATAATTCACCCCTCCACTTT.

The rearrangement joins TRBV2 to TRBJ1-4; D is unclear. The CDR3 spans 17 residues. The ends were cut back, 10 bases at V and 0 bases at J, with 21 bases in the middle. Germline V gives CDR1 SNHLY, CDR2 FYNNEI. The CDR3 DNA reads TGTGCCATTACCGGAGGGAGGAGTTCTGCAACTAATGAAAAACTGTTTTTT. Translation gives CAITGGRSSATNEKLFF. The full variable domain, with the rest looked up from reference TRBV2 and TRBJ1-4, is EPEVTQTPSHQVTQMGQEVILRCVPISNHLYFYWYRQILGQKVEFLVSFYNNEISEKSEIFDDQFSVERPDGSNFTLKIRSTKLEDSAMYFCAITGGRSSATNEKLFFGSGTQLSVL.

This chain connects TRBV9 to TRBJ2-1, with TRBD1 as a possible D gene (6 bases). CDR3 length equals 14 residues. V gave up 7 bases and J gave up 0 bases, with 11 bases separating them. The germline V gene has CDR1 SGDLS and CDR2 YYNGEE. The CDR3 is CASGPGHSYNEQFF. The CDR3 DNA reads as TGTGCCAGCGGACCGGGACACTCCTACAATGAGCAGTTCTTC. The full variable domain, with the rest looked up from reference TRBV9 and TRBJ2-1, is DSGVTQTPKHLITATGQRVTLRCSPRSGDLSVYWYQQSLDQGLQFLIQYYNGEERAKGNILERFSAQQFPDLHSELNLSSLELGDSALYFCASGPGHSYNEQFFGPGTRLTVL.

The gene calls are TRBV19 and TRBJ1-2; the match to TRBD1 covers 7 bases. The germline V gene has CDR1 LNHDA and CDR2 SQIVND (reference sequence). V trimming: 4 bases; J trimming: 0 bases; junction bases outside the gene matches: 11. The CDR3 covers 17 residues. The CDR3 loop is CASSTNLQGRANYGYTF. CDR3 coding DNA: TGTGCCAGTAGTACAAATCTACAGGGGAGAGCTAACTATGGCTACACCTTC.

This clone was observed a handful of times. V usage is TRBV4-1 and J usage is TRBJ1-2, with D hard to call. The V gene lost 4 bases and the J gene lost 4 bases, with 19 bases spanning the gap. The germline gives CDR1 MGHRA, CDR2 YSYEKL. The CDR3 has 16 amino acids. The CDR3, as DNA: TGCGCCAGCAGCCCTCCAACAGCAGACCCGAGCTATGGCTACACCTTC. Its translation is CASSPPTADPSYGYTF.

The chain carries TRBV18 and TRBJ1-1, with D uncertain. The ends were cut back, 5 bases at V and 1 base at J, with 8 bases in the middle. Per the germline V gene, CDR1 is KGHSH and CDR2 is LQKENI. The CDR3 consists of 13 residues. CDR3 bases: TGTGCCAGCTCAGTGGAATCGAACACTGAAGCTTTCTTT. As protein: CASSVESNTEAFF. The full variable domain, rest sourced from reference TRBV18 and TRBJ1-1, is NAGVMQNPRHLVRRRGQEARLRCSPMKGHSHVYWYRQLPEEGLKFMVYLQKENIIDESGMPKERFSAEFPKEGPSILRIQQVVRGDSAAYFCASSVESNTEAFFGQGTRLTVV.

J is TRBJ1-2 and V is TRBV19; D is undetermined. The CDR3 has 13 amino acids. Trimming left V 7 bases short and J 8 bases short, with 17 bases between. Germline V lookup: CDR1 LNHDA, CDR2 SQIVND (reference sequence). The CDR3 spells CASTLTHVGGYTF. The CDR3, as DNA: TGTGCCAGTACTTTAACCCATGTTGGAGGCTACACCTTC.

The gene calls are TRBV7-4 and TRBJ1-1, with 7 bases lining up with TRBD1. In germline, CDR1 is SGHVT, CDR2 SQSDAQ. The CDR3 has 14 amino acids. The V gene end was trimmed by 8 bases and the J gene end by 4 bases; junction bases not matched to a gene: 10. CDR3 sequence: CASRPQQGTTEAFF. The DNA of the CDR3 is TGTGCCAGCCGCCCGCAACAGGGGACCACTGAAGCTTTCTTT. The whole variable domain, remainder taken from reference TRBV7-4 and TRBJ1-1, is GAGVSQSPRYKVAKRGRDVALRCDSISGHVTLYWYRQTLGQGSEVLTYSQSDAQRDKSGRPSGRFSAERPERSVSTLKIQRTEQGDSAVYLCASRPQQGTTEAFFGQGTRLTVV.

V is TRBV6-6 and J is TRBJ1-1; perhaps TRBD1 as D (5 bases). CDR3 size: 11 residues. The ends were cut back, 11 bases at V and 12 bases at J, with 19 bases in the middle. Germline V gene sequence: CDR1 MNHNY, CDR2 SVGAGI (reference sequence). CDR3 protein: CALLVGTWTFF. The CDR3 region has the DNA TGTGCCCTCCTGGTAGGGACCTGGACTTTCTTT.

The gene calls are TRBV11-2 and TRBJ1-6; D is ambiguous. The ends were cut back, 3 bases at V and 6 bases at J, with 12 bases in the middle. There are 15 residues in the CDR3. Germline V gene data show CDR1 as SGHAT and CDR2 as FQNNGV. CDR3 protein: CASSFHYSPNSPLHF. The CDR3 DNA reads as TGTGCCAGCAGCTTTCACTACAGCCCTAATTCACCCCTCCACTTT. Using reference TRBV11-2 and TRBJ1-6 for the parts outside the CDR3, the full variable domain is EAGVAQSPRYKIIEKRQSVAFWCNPISGHATLYWYQQILGQGPKLLIQFQNNGVVDDSQLPKDRFSAERLKGVDSTLKIQPAKLEDSAVYLCASSFHYSPNSPLHFGNGTRLTVT.

This clone was detected once. This chain links TRBV6-9 with TRBJ1-2; D remains ambiguous. Trimming shortened V by 6 bases and J by 8 bases, and 22 bases separated the two germline ends. From germline, CDR1 is MNHGY and CDR2 SVAAGI. The CDR3 has 15 residues. The DNA of the CDR3 is TGTGCCAGCAGCCAAGATCTCGGGATAGCTCGGGGCTACACCTTC. Protein product: CASSQDLGIARGYTF.

This chain uses TRBV7-6 with TRBJ1-2; 9 nucleotides agree with TRBD1. The J segment lost 2 bases and the V segment lost 1 base, leaving 5 bases of the junction unmatched. Germline assignment: CDR1 SGHVS and CDR2 FNYEAQ. The CDR3 is made up of 16 amino acids. The CDR3: CASSLEAGQGNYGYTF. CDR3 in DNA: TGTGCCAGCAGCTTAGAGGCTGGACAGGGGAACTATGGCTACACCTTC.

The rearrangement uses TRBV11-3 and TRBJ2-1; no reliable D call. Germline assignment: CDR1 SGHNT and CDR2 YENEEA. The CDR3 is 12 amino acids. Trimming took 3 bases from V and 6 from J, leaving 6 bases between them. The CDR3 loop reads CASSFSTNEQFF. The CDR3 nucleotides are TGTGCCAGCAGCTTCTCAACCAATGAGCAGTTCTTC.

This rearrangement joins TRBV29-1 to TRBJ2-3; 8 positions match TRBD1. Germline V gene lookup returns CDR1 SQVTM and CDR2 ANQGSEA. Trimming took 6 bases from V and 5 from J; bases not matched to a gene: 4. CDR3 length equals 12 residues. DNA of the CDR3: TGCAGCGTGGACAGGGCCGAAGATACGCAGTATTTT. It yields the protein CSVDRAEDTQYF.

This chain links TRBV7-8 with TRBJ1-1; TRBD1 might be the D (6 bases). The V gene lost 6 bases and the J gene lost 1 base, with 9 bases spanning the gap. The CDR3 is 13 residues long. Per germline, CDR1 SGHVS and CDR2 FQNEAQ. Here the CDR3 DNA reads TGTGCCAGCAGTAAAGGGGGGAACACTGAAGCTTTCTTT. Residues: CASSKGGNTEAFF.

The genes are TRBV28 and TRBJ2-3; no clear D gene. In germline, CDR1 is MDHEN, CDR2 SYDVKM. CDR3 length: 15 amino acids. V shed 3 bases and J shed 4 bases, with 14 bases lying between them. CDR3 sequence: CASSFWATQSDTQYF. The CDR3 DNA reads as TGTGCCAGCAGTTTTTGGGCGACCCAGTCAGATACGCAGTATTTT. Full variable domain (outside the CDR3, taken from reference TRBV28 and TRBJ2-3): DVKVTQSSRYLVKRTGEKVFLECVQDMDHENMFWYRQDPGLGLRLIYFSYDVKMKEKGDIPEGYSVSREKKERFSLILESASTNQTSMYLCASSFWATQSDTQYFGPGTRLTVL.